These 15 T cell receptor beta chains came from one sample sequenced in a study of regulatory T cells in long-lasting Graves disease. Documented time point: persistent/refractory GD, antithyroid drugs over 5 years with positive TRAb. PBMC RNA was the source of the TCR library. Building of the TCR beta libraries involved iRepertoire HTBI primers and Arm-PCR of CDR3 regions. TCRdb called the multiplex PCR reads again in MiXCR, with one record for every CDR3 protein. The table has about 310,000 distinct CDR3 sequences, roughly a fifth seen once. The source material was peripheral blood mononuclear cells (PBMCs), sampled when the disease was refractory, from a patient treated with antithyroid drugs. The receptors were gathered from a female donor with Graves disease.

The V call is TRBV7-8, the J call TRBJ1-3; D gene uncertain. The V end was cut by 2 bases, the J end by 0 bases, with 8 bases between. The V gene's germline CDR1 is SGHVS and CDR2 FQNEAQ. The CDR3 is 15 amino acids. CDR3 sequence reads: CASSLLTGSGNTIYF. CDR3 sequence (DNA): TGTGCCAGCAGCTTATTAACTGGCTCTGGAAACACCATATATTTT.

Many counts were recorded for this clonotype. The chain combines TRBV5-1 with TRBJ1-2, with D possibly TRBD1 on 5 matching bases. CDR1 SGHRS and CDR2 YFSETQ come from the germline V gene. The CDR3 is 13 residues long. V was trimmed by 4 bases and J by 5 bases, leaving 12 bases between them. The CDR3: CASSVDSQYGYTF. In nucleotides, the CDR3 is TGCGCCAGCAGCGTTGACAGTCAGTATGGCTACACCTTC.

The gene calls are TRBV20-1 and TRBJ1-2; D is ambiguous. Germline lookup yields CDR1 DFQATT and CDR2 SNEGSKA (reference sequence). The CDR3 totals 15 residues. Trimming left V 2 bases short and J 0 bases short, with 13 bases between. Here the CDR3 DNA reads TGCAGTGCTAGATTATTGACGGCAGCTAACTATGGCTACACCTTC. Translation: CSARLLTAANYGYTF.

In this sample, this clonotype turned up many times. The V call is TRBV12-3 or TRBV12-4, the J call TRBJ2-5; D remains unclear. The CDR3 contains 12 residues. V dropped 2 bases and J dropped 5 bases, with 6 bases sitting between them. As DNA, the CDR3 is TGTGCCAGCAGTTTATCAGCGGAGACCCAGTACTTC. As protein: CASSLSAETQYF.

The chain couples TRBV2 to TRBJ1-6; weak D call: TRBD1 (6 bases). The CDR3 has 15 residues. Germline V gene sequence: CDR1 SNHLY, CDR2 FYNNEI. V was clipped by 5 bases and J by 10 bases, with 18 bases between them. CDR3: CASSTTDRLESPLHF. The CDR3 coding sequence is TGTGCCAGCAGTACAACCGACAGGCTGGAGTCACCCCTCCACTTT.

This clonotype appeared many times. This chain joins TRBV7-3 and TRBJ1-2; D might be TRBD1 (6 bases). V lost 2 bases and J 6 bases, leaving 10 bases between the germline ends. CDR3 length: 13 residues. Germline V lookup: CDR1 SGHTA, CDR2 FQGTGA. As DNA, the CDR3 is TGTGCCAGCAGCTTATCCCCAGGGGATGGCTACACCTTC. Its protein is CASSLSPGDGYTF.

This clonotype has more than one count but fewer than ten. The chain has TRBV20-1 and TRBJ1-1, with a tentative D call TRBD1 (5 bases). Trimming took 1 base from V and 0 from J, leaving 6 bases between them. The CDR3 sequence is 13 residues long. Germline lookup yields CDR1 DFQATT and CDR2 SNEGSKA (reference sequence). DNA of the CDR3: TGCAGTGCTAGAGTCAGGGTGAACACTGAAGCTTTCTTT. Its protein is CSARVRVNTEAFF.

This chain uses TRBV6-5 with TRBJ2-7; possible D gene TRBD2, 5 bases. Trimming took 2 bases from V and 6 from J, leaving 11 bases between them. The germline CDR1 and CDR2 sequences are MNHEY and SVGAGI. The CDR3 totals 13 residues. DNA for the CDR3: TGTGCCAGCAGTTACGGAGGCCGCGCCGAGCAGTACTTC. Translated, it gives CASSYGGRAEQYF.

In this sample, this clonotype turned up many times. In nucleotides, the CDR3 is TGTGCCAGCAGGGTAGGGGATGGCACTGAAGCTTTCTTT. Protein sequence: CASRVGDGTEAFF. This chain uses TRBV2 with TRBJ1-1; D possibly corresponds to TRBD1 (5 bases). Germline values: CDR1 SNHLY, CDR2 FYNNEI. This CDR3 contains 13 residues. The germline V and J ends were trimmed by 6 bases and 4 bases, with 12 bases remaining between them.

Many counts were recorded for this clonotype. The CDR3 region has the DNA TGTGCCAGCAGCCAAGAGACGACAGGGGGTTGGGACGAGCAGTACTTC. Its translation is CASSQETTGGWDEQYF. The chain employs TRBV4-2 and TRBJ2-7, with 9 bases identical to TRBD1. The CDR3 covers 16 residues. The J segment lost 5 bases and the V segment lost 0 bases, leaving 8 bases of the junction unmatched. CDR1 is LGHNA, CDR2 YNFKEQ, per germline.

The chain links TRBV2 to TRBJ2-2; possible D gene TRBD2, 7 bases. Germline CDR1 SNHLY, CDR2 FYNNEI. V dropped 11 bases and J dropped 0 bases, with 19 bases sitting between them. The CDR3 totals 16 residues. DNA for the CDR3: TGTGCCGCGAAGCTAGGGGGGGACGCGAACACCGGGGAGCTGTTTTTT. It is translated as CAAKLGGDANTGELFF. Supplemented by reference TRBV2 and TRBJ2-2, the full variable domain reads EPEVTQTPSHQVTQMGQEVILRCVPISNHLYFYWYRQILGQKVEFLVSFYNNEISEKSEIFDDQFSVERPDGSNFTLKIRSTKLEDSAMYFCAAKLGGDANTGELFFGEGSRLTVL.

This clonotype occurred a few times. The V gene is TRBV7-8, the J gene TRBJ2-3, with no clear D. The V end lost 5 bases, the J end lost 6 bases, and 12 bases lay between the germline ends. Germline CDR1 reads SGHVS; CDR2 reads FQNEAQ. CDR3 length: 13 residues. CDR3 loop: CASSPEMGDTQYF. The CDR3 bases are TGTGCCAGCAGCCCAGAGATGGGGGATACGCAGTATTTT. Looking up the rest from reference TRBV7-8 and TRBJ2-3 gives the full variable domain: GAGVSQSPRYKVAKRGQDVALRCDPISGHVSLFWYQQALGQGPEFLTYFQNEAQLDKSGLPSDRFFAERPEGSVSTLKIQRTQQEDSAVYLCASSPEMGDTQYFGPGTRLTVL.

This clonotype was observed a few times. The rearrangement joins TRBV3-2 to TRBJ2-2; TRBD1 was called by the table and not checked on the DNA. TRBV3-2 corresponds to a pseudogene. This CDR3 is built from 17 residues. The CDR3 region has the DNA TGTGCCAGCAGCCCCGAGACCGTTATGGGGGACACCGGGGAGCTGTTTTTT. Its protein is CASSPETVMGDTGELFF.

This clonotype was recorded a few times. This chain connects TRBV30 to TRBJ1-6; D ambiguous. The CDR3 length is 12 residues. The V gene's germline CDR1 is GTSNPN and CDR2 SVGIG (reference sequence). Trimming took 2 bases from V and 5 from J, leaving 4 bases between them. The CDR3 is CAWSRNNSPLHF. DNA of the CDR3: TGTGCCTGGAGTAGGAATAATTCACCCCTCCACTTT.

V is TRBV29-1 and J is TRBJ2-5, with 8 bases lining up with TRBD2. The V and J ends lost 5 bases and 7 bases, in that order; junction bases with no gene match: 9. CDR1 is SQVTM and CDR2 is ANQGSEA in the germline V gene. This CDR3 is built from 13 residues. CDR3 region: CSVRQRGSMTQYF. The CDR3 coding sequence is TGCAGCGTTCGACAGCGGGGGAGTATGACCCAGTACTTC. The variable domain in full, completed from reference TRBV29-1 and TRBJ2-5, reads SAVISQKPSRDICQRGTSLTIQCQVDSQVTMMFWYRQQPGQSLTLIATANQGSEATYESGFVIDKFPISRPNLTFSTLTVSNMSPEDSSIYLCSVRQRGSMTQYFGPGTRLLVL.